The 12 T cell receptor beta chains listed next were all sequenced from one sample in a study of CD8 T cells in ankylosing spondylitis. TCRdb used MiXCR to reprocess the 5' RACE reads, holding one entry per CDR3 protein. The sample has 80,000 to 100,000 distinct CDR3 sequences, approximately 9% seen once. The sample consisted of blood, either unsorted or a sorted T cell fraction (not recorded which). The origin of the receptors is a male donor with ankylosing spondylitis or in good health (not recorded which).

This clonotype was recorded once. The rearrangement uses TRBV25-1 and TRBJ2-7; 7 nucleotides match TRBD1. The V gene end was trimmed by 11 bases and the J gene end by 4 bases; junction bases not matched to a gene: 11. Germline V gene data show CDR1 as MGHDK and CDR2 as SYGVNS. The CDR3 runs to 13 residues. CDR3 amino acids: CAGRQTGLYEQYF. The CDR3 DNA sequence: TGTGCCGGCCGACAGACAGGGTTGTACGAGCAGTACTTC.

This clonotype was found many times. The chain recombines TRBV5-1 with TRBJ2-7; D may be TRBD2 (7 bases). Trimming stripped 5 bases from V and 0 bases from J, with 12 bases between. Germline V gives CDR1 SGHRS, CDR2 YFSETQ. CDR3 length equals 14 residues. The DNA for the CDR3 is TGCGCCAGCAGGACGGGGGGCCTCTCCTACGAGCAGTACTTC. Amino acid sequence: CASRTGGLSYEQYF.

The table lists this clonotype with many counts. The chain links TRBV11-2 to TRBJ2-1; 9 bases align to TRBD2. Germline CDR1 reads SGHAT; CDR2 reads FQNNGV. The CDR3 is 14 residues long. V was pared by 3 bases and J by 7 bases, with 4 bases of the junction left unmatched. The CDR3 region is CASSFGGGGNEQFF. CDR3 bases: TGTGCCAGCAGCTTTGGCGGGGGGGGGAATGAGCAGTTCTTC.

This clonotype was seen more than once but under ten times. The chain has TRBV7-2 and TRBJ1-1; perhaps TRBD1 as D (5 bases). V gave up 1 base and J gave up 0 bases, with 12 bases separating them. The V gene's germline CDR1 is SGHTA and CDR2 FQGNSA. The CDR3 length is 16 residues. As DNA, the CDR3 is TGTGCCAGCAGCTTAGGGGGGACCCCCATGAACACTGAAGCTTTCTTT. Protein product: CASSLGGTPMNTEAFF.

This clonotype was recorded many times. J is TRBJ2-2 and V is TRBV7-8; tentatively, D is TRBD1 (6 bases). The CDR3 sequence is 17 residues long. V was shortened by 1 base and J by 0 bases, with 12 bases between the two germline ends. Germline CDR1 SGHVS, CDR2 FQNEAQ. This chain's CDR3 is CASSLEWGLANTGELFF. The CDR3, as DNA: TGTGCCAGCAGCTTAGAGTGGGGGCTCGCGAACACCGGGGAGCTGTTTTTT.

This clonotype was recorded at least ten times. This chain uses TRBV12-3 or TRBV12-4 with TRBJ2-1; a weak D match, TRBD2 (6 bases). V was shortened by 2 bases and J by 4 bases, with 12 bases between the two germline ends. The CDR3 is made up of 15 amino acids. The CDR3 reads CASSLTAGLYNEQFF. The CDR3 nucleotides read TGTGCCAGCAGTTTAACAGCGGGTTTGTACAATGAGCAGTTCTTC.

This rearrangement joins TRBV29-1 to TRBJ2-1, with TRBD2 identical over 8 bases. The CDR3 is 15 residues long. From germline, CDR1 is SQVTM and CDR2 ANQGSEA. Germline trimming cut 4 bases from V and 4 bases from J; bases unmatched to any gene: 9. This CDR3 reads CSVVRRGARYNEQFF. CDR3 nucleotides: TGCAGCGTTGTCCGGCGGGGGGCAAGATACAATGAGCAGTTCTTC.

This clonotype was seen at least ten times. The V gene is TRBV7-2, the J gene TRBJ2-2; D might be TRBD2 (6 bases). CDR3 length equals 13 residues. V shed 2 bases and J shed 7 bases, with 8 bases lying between them. Germline V gene sequence: CDR1 SGHTA, CDR2 FQGNSA. The CDR3 region is CASSLRLGGELFF. The CDR3 DNA follows: TGTGCCAGCAGCTTACGACTAGGCGGGGAGCTGTTTTTT. Variable domain in full (rest from reference TRBV7-2 and TRBJ2-2): GAGVSQSPSNKVTEKGKDVELRCDPISGHTALYWYRQSLGQGLEFLIYFQGNSAPDKSGLPSDRFSAERTGGSVSTLTIQRTQQEDSAVYLCASSLRLGGELFFGEGSRLTVL.

There are many counts of this clonotype. The gene calls are TRBV5-1 and TRBJ2-5; D is perhaps TRBD1 (6 bases). Looked up from germline, CDR1 is SGHRS and CDR2 is YFSETQ. The germline V and J ends were trimmed by 4 bases and 4 bases, with 17 bases remaining between them. The CDR3 extends over 15 amino acids. CDR3 sequence (DNA): TGCGCCAGCAGCGTCGCACAGGGCCATGGAGAGACCCAGTACTTC. Translated, it gives CASSVAQGHGETQYF.

This clonotype has a handful of counts. This sequence joins TRBV7-6 and TRBJ2-2, with 7 bases identical to TRBD1. V shed 5 bases, J shed 4 bases, and the junction held 7 bases outside the gene matches. Per germline, CDR1 SGHVS and CDR2 FNYEAQ. This CDR3 spans 15 amino acids. In DNA form, the CDR3 reads TGTGCCAGCAGCAGAGACAGGGCCGCCACCGGGGAGCTGTTTTTT. Translated, it gives CASSRDRAATGELFF.

At least ten counts were recorded for this clonotype. In DNA form, the CDR3 reads TGCAGCGTTGATAAGAGGACAGGGGGCTCCAACACTGAAGCTTTCTTT. Protein sequence: CSVDKRTGGSNTEAFF. V gene TRBV29-1 combines with J gene TRBJ1-1, with 11 bases lining up with TRBD1. V trimming: 3 bases; J trimming: 2 bases; junction bases outside the gene matches: 8. The CDR3 sequence is 16 residues long. CDR1 is SQVTM and CDR2 is ANQGSEA in the germline V gene.

This clonotype was counted many times. This chain joins TRBV6-6 and TRBJ2-1; 12 nucleotides align to TRBD2. The CDR3 consists of 13 residues. V was clipped by 4 bases and J by 14 bases; unmatched bases: 6. CDR1 MNHNY and CDR2 SVGAGI come from the germline V gene (reference sequence). The CDR3: CASSSASGGAKFF. DNA of the CDR3: TGTGCCAGCAGTTCCGCTAGCGGGGGGGCTAAGTTCTTC.